Presented here are 30 T cell receptor beta chains from one specimen sequenced in a study of CD8 T cells in Susac syndrome. It was with random hexamers that roughly 0.45 to 1 ug RNA was reverse transcribed. TCRdb reprocessed the immunoSEQ multiplex PCR reads via MiXCR and lists one record per CDR3 protein. In the table there are 200,000 to 250,000 distinct CDR3 sequences, about 95% of which are singletons. Sequencing input: CD4+ T cells from PBMCs. The receptors were sampled from a human donor with Susac syndrome.

This clonotype was detected once. The rearrangement joins TRBV28 to TRBJ2-5, with a tentative D call TRBD1 (6 bases). Germline lookup yields CDR1 MDHEN and CDR2 SYDVKM. The CDR3 consists of 14 residues. V shed 2 bases and J shed 1 base, with 8 bases lying between them. CDR3 amino acids: CASSLVDSQETQYF. CDR3 bases: TGTGCCAGCAGTTTAGTGGACAGCCAAGAGACCCAGTACTTC.

The chain's CDR3 is CASSPEGGPPEYGYTF. The CDR3 bases are TGCGCCAGCAGCCCGGAGGGGGGCCCCCCGGAGTATGGCTACACCTTC. The chain links TRBV4-3 to TRBJ1-2; perhaps TRBD1 as D (6 bases). CDR1 and CDR2 from the germline V gene are LGHNA and YSLEER. The CDR3 totals 16 residues. V lost 4 bases, J lost 5 bases, and 20 bases lay in between.

V gene TRBV20-1 combines with J gene TRBJ2-5; 9 bases are a match to TRBD2. Germline trimming cut 3 bases from V and 5 bases from J; bases unmatched to any gene: 7. Per the germline V gene, CDR1 is DFQATT and CDR2 is SNEGSKA (reference sequence). The CDR3 has 14 residues. The DNA of the CDR3 is TGCAGTGCTAGTCGGGCTAGCGGGGCCGAGACCCAGTACTTC. The encoded protein is CSASRASGAETQYF.

The CDR3 DNA reads TGTGCCAGCAGCCTAGGGCCTAGGAGGCAGTACTTC. As protein: CASSLGPRRQYF. The genes are TRBV7-2 and TRBJ2-5; a weak D match, TRBD2 (5 bases). Between the trimmed V and J ends, which lost 5 bases and 11 bases, there was a span of 15 bases. Germline V gene sequence: CDR1 SGHTA, CDR2 FQGNSA. This CDR3 spans 12 amino acids.

CDR3: CSVGQSSGNTIYF. In DNA form, the CDR3 reads TGCAGCGTGGGACAGAGCTCTGGAAACACCATATATTTT. The chain is built from TRBV29-1 and TRBJ1-3; 7 bases align to TRBD1. After removal of 6 bases from V and 0 bases from J, the junction contained 2 bases not matched to a gene. The CDR3 spans 13 residues. CDR1 and CDR2 from the germline V gene are SQVTM and ANQGSEA.

The V call is TRBV6-5, the J call TRBJ1-6, with 9 bases that match TRBD1. Per the germline V gene, CDR1 is MNHEY and CDR2 is SVGAGI. V gave up 4 bases and J gave up 7 bases; unmatched junction bases: 5. CDR3 length equals 15 residues. CDR3 nucleotides: TGTGCCAGCAGTTCACAGGGGGCCGAGAATTCACCCCTCCACTTT. Translation gives CASSSQGAENSPLHF.

The rearrangement links TRBV27 to TRBJ1-2; D remains unclear. In germline, CDR1 is MNHEY, CDR2 SMNVEV (reference sequence). V gave up 6 bases and J gave up 8 bases, with 16 bases separating them. The CDR3 contains 13 residues. CDR3 in DNA: TGTGCCAGCAGCCTGGACCTGAGGTACGGCTACACCTTC. Its protein product is CASSLDLRYGYTF.

V and J are TRBV18 and TRBJ2-7; no reliable D call. V lost 3 bases and J lost 1, with 7 bases in between. This CDR3 is built from 13 residues. Germline values: CDR1 KGHSH, CDR2 LQKENI. This CDR3 reads CASSPFYSYEQYF. CDR3 nucleotides: TGTGCCAGCTCACCGTTCTATTCCTACGAGCAGTACTTC. The full variable domain, its missing parts supplied by reference TRBV18 and TRBJ2-7, is NAGVMQNPRHLVRRRGQEARLRCSPMKGHSHVYWYRQLPEEGLKFMVYLQKENIIDESGMPKERFSAEFPKEGPSILRIQQVVRGDSAAYFCASSPFYSYEQYFGPGTRLTVT.

CDR3 in DNA: TGTGCCAGTACCCGCGCCCGGGACAGGGGATTGGACACTGAAGCTTTCTTT. It specifies CASTRARDRGLDTEAFF. V gene TRBV19 combines with J gene TRBJ1-1; 10 bases are a match to TRBD1. The trim removed 7 bases at V and 3 bases at J, leaving 14 bases unmatched. The germline V gene has CDR1 LNHDA and CDR2 SQIVND (reference sequence). The CDR3 length is 17 residues.

The rearrangement links TRBV20-1 to TRBJ1-1, with D possibly matching TRBD1 (5 bases). This CDR3 region has 15 residues. The V end was cut by 0 bases, the J end by 4 bases, with 15 bases between. Per germline, CDR1 DFQATT and CDR2 SNEGSKA (reference sequence). CDR3 residues: CSARDAAGRITEAFF. CDR3 nucleotide sequence: TGCAGTGCTAGAGATGCGGCAGGGCGGATCACTGAAGCTTTCTTT.

V and J are TRBV28 and TRBJ1-6; D is uncertain. CDR3 length equals 13 residues. From germline, CDR1 is MDHEN and CDR2 SYDVKM. Trimming took off 4 bases at V and 7 bases at J, with 8 bases between the two ends. The CDR3 sequence is CASSSNPNSPLHF. In DNA form, the CDR3 reads TGTGCCAGCAGTTCCAATCCCAATTCACCCCTCCACTTT. The complete variable domain, with remaining parts taken from reference TRBV28 and TRBJ1-6, reads DVKVTQSSRYLVKRTGEKVFLECVQDMDHENMFWYRQDPGLGLRLIYFSYDVKMKEKGDIPEGYSVSREKKERFSLILESASTNQTSMYLCASSSNPNSPLHFGNGTRLTVT.

V usage is TRBV2 and J usage is TRBJ2-7; perhaps TRBD2 as D (7 bases). The CDR3 has 15 amino acids. Germline-derived CDR1 and CDR2 are SNHLY and FYNNEI. The V gene lost 4 bases and the J gene lost 5 bases, with 18 bases spanning the gap. For the CDR3, the DNA is TGTGCCAGCAGTGGGGCCGGGGGCCGGGAGGACGAGCAGTACTTC. This gives the protein CASSGAGGREDEQYF.

This chain connects TRBV27 to TRBJ2-1; D is uncertain. This CDR3 has 15 residues. Germline V lookup: CDR1 MNHEY, CDR2 SMNVEV (reference sequence). V lost 5 bases and J 0 bases, leaving 11 bases between the germline ends. Here the CDR3 DNA reads TGTGCCAGCAGTACCGGACCCGGCTCCTACAATGAGCAGTTCTTC. Residues: CASSTGPGSYNEQFF.

This clonotype showed up just a few times. The chain is built from TRBV30 and TRBJ1-1; D is possibly TRBD1 (6 bases). The CDR3 is made up of 13 amino acids. The germline V and J ends were trimmed by 5 bases and 5 bases, with 15 bases remaining between them. CDR1 is GTSNPN and CDR2 is SVGIG in the germline V gene (reference sequence). In DNA form, the CDR3 reads TGTGCCTGGGCCATGACAGGAAATACTGAAGCTTTCTTT. Protein product: CAWAMTGNTEAFF.

The chain is built from TRBV19 and TRBJ1-5; possible D gene TRBD1, 5 bases. The V and J ends lost 4 bases and 0 bases respectively, with 22 bases between them. The CDR3 is 19 amino acids. Looked up from germline, CDR1 is LNHDA and CDR2 is SQIVND (reference sequence). For the CDR3, the DNA is TGTGCCAGTAGTAATTCTGCGGACATAAGAGCCTATAGCAATCAGCCCCAGCATTTT. Residues: CASSNSADIRAYSNQPQHF.

The V call is TRBV2, the J call TRBJ1-2; D is unresolved. CDR1 is SNHLY and CDR2 is FYNNEI in the germline V gene. Trimming stripped 0 bases from V and 5 bases from J, with 13 bases between. CDR3 length: 15 residues. The CDR3 sequence is CASSEAVNRLYGYTF. The CDR3 DNA reads TGTGCCAGCAGTGAAGCGGTGAACAGACTTTATGGCTACACCTTC.

The rearrangement links TRBV11-2 to TRBJ2-5; the D gene is possibly TRBD2 (7 bases). Trimming left V 2 bases short and J 2 bases short, with 15 bases between. Germline-derived CDR1 and CDR2 are SGHAT and FQNNGV. The CDR3 spans 16 residues. The CDR3 reads CASSLRPGGLQETQYF. The CDR3 DNA sequence: TGTGCCAGCAGCTTACGCCCGGGGGGCCTTCAAGAGACCCAGTACTTC.

V gene TRBV20-1 combines with J gene TRBJ2-7; no definite D call. This CDR3 has 11 amino acids. The V end lost 3 bases, the J end lost 6 bases, and 9 bases lay between the germline ends. The germline gives CDR1 DFQATT, CDR2 SNEGSKA (reference sequence). DNA of the CDR3: TGCAGTGCTAGTTTGGCTGGCGAGCAGTACTTC. Translating gives CSASLAGEQYF.

The gene calls are TRBV30 and TRBJ1-1; D gene unclear. Germline assignment: CDR1 GTSNPN and CDR2 SVGIG (reference sequence). CDR3 size: 11 residues. V dropped 0 bases and J dropped 6 bases, with 5 bases sitting between them. The CDR3 DNA sequence: TGTGCCTGGAGTGTAGGATCTGAAGCTTTCTTT. Translation: CAWSVGSEAFF.

The chain combines TRBV12-3 or TRBV12-4 with TRBJ2-2; D might be TRBD2 (5 bases). The germline V and J ends were trimmed by 7 bases and 1 base, with 10 bases remaining between them. The CDR3 has 14 residues. For the CDR3, the DNA is TGTGCCAGCACCCCGGACTGGAACACCGGGGAGCTGTTTTTT. Encoded protein: CASTPDWNTGELFF.

V usage is TRBV6-2 or TRBV6-3 and J usage is TRBJ2-1; 14 bases are shared with TRBD2. V shed 6 bases and J 1 base; nucleotides not matched to a gene: 8. CDR1 and CDR2 (germline): MNHEY, SVGEGT. The CDR3 is 18 amino acids. CDR3 in amino acids: CASSWGLAGVSSYNEQFF. The CDR3 bases are TGTGCCAGCAGCTGGGGACTAGCGGGGGTATCATCCTACAATGAGCAGTTCTTC.

The J gene is TRBJ1-1, the V gene TRBV6-2 or TRBV6-3, with 9 bases that match TRBD1. Germline lookup yields CDR1 MNHEY and CDR2 SVGEGT. Germline trimming cut 7 bases from V and 9 bases from J; bases unmatched to any gene: 15. This CDR3 is 15 amino acids long. The CDR3 bases are TGTGCCAGCATTATCCTGGGACAGGGAGGAGGAAAAGCTTTCTTT. It codes for CASIILGQGGGKAFF.

The J gene is TRBJ1-6, the V gene TRBV28, with 9 positions matching TRBD1. CDR1 is MDHEN, CDR2 SYDVKM, per germline. The J segment lost 9 bases and the V segment lost 6 bases, leaving 12 bases of the junction unmatched. This CDR3 is 16 amino acids long. DNA for the CDR3: TGTGCCAGCAGCTCCCCCCCCGGGACAGGGAGTTCACCCCTCCACTTT. Protein sequence: CASSSPPGTGSSPLHF. Looking up the rest from reference TRBV28 and TRBJ1-6 gives the full variable domain: DVKVTQSSRYLVKRTGEKVFLECVQDMDHENMFWYRQDPGLGLRLIYFSYDVKMKEKGDIPEGYSVSREKKERFSLILESASTNQTSMYLCASSSPPGTGSSPLHFGNGTRLTVT.

CDR3 loop: CASSEGQGALGGNQPQHF. Here the CDR3 DNA reads TGTGCCAGCAGTGAGGGACAGGGGGCGCTAGGGGGGAATCAGCCCCAGCATTTT. V gene TRBV2 combines with J gene TRBJ1-5, with 12 bases aligning to TRBD1. CDR3 length: 18 residues. With V trimmed by 3 bases and J by 4 bases, 10 bases remained unmatched. Per the germline V gene, CDR1 is SNHLY and CDR2 is FYNNEI.

The chain recombines TRBV9 with TRBJ1-2; TRBD1 might be the D (5 bases). The CDR3 spans 13 residues. V was trimmed by 2 bases and J by 8 bases, leaving 13 bases between them. Germline CDR1 SGDLS, CDR2 YYNGEE. In DNA form, the CDR3 reads TGTGCCAGCAGCGTCGGGGGGAGGAGCGGCTACACCTTC. This gives the protein CASSVGGRSGYTF.

The CDR3 sequence: CASSFLTGRGYTF. CDR3 coding DNA: TGTGCCAGCAGTTTTCTGACAGGGCGTGGCTACACCTTC. The rearrangement joins TRBV27 to TRBJ1-2; the match to TRBD1 covers 7 bases. Germline CDR1 MNHEY, CDR2 SMNVEV (reference sequence). CDR3 length equals 13 residues. With 3 bases clipped from V and 7 bases from J, the junction kept 5 bases outside the gene matches.

This sequence joins TRBV12-3 or TRBV12-4 and TRBJ1-2; D is perhaps TRBD1 (6 bases). Deletions cut 1 base from V and 8 bases from J, with 14 bases between. The CDR3 is 14 amino acids. CDR3 sequence reads: CASSLVTAQGGYTF. The CDR3 DNA reads TGTGCCAGCAGTTTAGTTACGGCCCAGGGGGGCTACACCTTC.

The chain combines TRBV29-1 with TRBJ2-7, with D hard to call. Germline V gives CDR1 SQVTM, CDR2 ANQGSEA. V was clipped by 8 bases and J by 3 bases, with 20 bases between them. CDR3 length: 14 amino acids. CDR3 coding DNA: TGCAGCACAAAGGTGGACGCCGGAAACTACGAGCAGTACTTC. Translating it yields CSTKVDAGNYEQYF.

DNA for the CDR3: TGCGCCAGCAGCCCCGATTTCTATGGCTACACCTTC. Translated: CASSPDFYGYTF. J is TRBJ1-2 and V is TRBV5-1; D gene ambiguous. CDR3 length: 12 residues. Germline V gene sequence: CDR1 SGHRS, CDR2 YFSETQ. V lost 4 bases and J lost 4, with 8 bases in between.

This chain links TRBV5-1 with TRBJ2-2; TRBD1 matches at 8 bases. The CDR3 totals 15 residues. V lost 3 bases and J lost 4; bases outside the gene matches: 5. Germline V gene lookup returns CDR1 SGHRS and CDR2 YFSETQ. The CDR3 reads CASSSQGAGTGELFF. CDR3 in DNA: TGCGCCAGCAGCTCTCAGGGGGCCGGCACCGGGGAGCTGTTTTTT.